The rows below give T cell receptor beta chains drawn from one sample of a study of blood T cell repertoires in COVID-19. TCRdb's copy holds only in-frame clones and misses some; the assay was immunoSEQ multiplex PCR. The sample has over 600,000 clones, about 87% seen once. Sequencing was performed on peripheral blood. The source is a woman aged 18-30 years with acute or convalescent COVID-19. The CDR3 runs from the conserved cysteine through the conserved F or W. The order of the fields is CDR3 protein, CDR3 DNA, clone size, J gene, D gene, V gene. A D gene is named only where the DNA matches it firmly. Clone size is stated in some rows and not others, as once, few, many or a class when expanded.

CDR3: CASSRPGQGRWGYTF
DNA: TGTGCCAGCAGCCGACCGGGACAGGGACGATGGGGCTACACCTTC
size: .
J: TRBJ1-2
D: TRBD1
V: TRBV6-5

CDR3: CASSEVRVGNQPQHF
DNA: TGTGCCAGCAGTGAAGTACGGGTAGGCAATCAGCCCCAGCATTTT
size: .
J: TRBJ1-5
D: .
V: TRBV2

CDR3: CASSLGQHPASSGNTIYF
DNA: TGTGCCAGCAGCCTCGGACAGCACCCTGCATCCTCTGGAAACACCATATATTTT
size: .
J: TRBJ1-3
D: .
V: TRBV5-5

CDR3: CATQYGTGVNQPQHF
DNA: TGTGCCACTCAGTACGGGACAGGGGTCAATCAGCCCCAGCATTTT
size: .
J: TRBJ1-5
D: TRBD1
V: TRBV19

CDR3: CASSPAMDSRGNEKLFF
DNA: TGTGCCAGCAGCCCAGCTATGGACAGTCGGGGTAATGAAAAACTGTTTTTT
size: .
J: TRBJ1-4
D: .
V: TRBV9

CDR3: CASIYTDNYGYTF
DNA: TGTGCCAGCATTTATACAGATAACTATGGCTACACCTTC
size: .
J: TRBJ1-2
D: .
V: TRBV6-6

CDR3: CASSSWDRGRGEQFF
DNA: TGTGCCAGTAGTAGCTGGGACAGGGGGCGCGGGGAGCAGTTCTTC
size: .
J: TRBJ2-1
D: TRBD1
V: TRBV19

CDR3: CASSLRHGYGYTF
DNA: TGTGCCAGCAGCTTGAGACACGGCTATGGCTACACCTTC
size: .
J: TRBJ1-2
D: .
V: TRBV5-5

CDR3: CASSTGTGPTKEYGYTF
DNA: TGTGCCAGCAGCACCGGGACAGGACCCACCAAGGAATATGGCTACACCTTC
size: .
J: TRBJ1-2
D: TRBD1
V: TRBV9

CDR3: CAWGLGDSYNSPLHF
DNA: TGTGCCTGGGGCCTTGGAGACTCCTATAATTCACCCCTCCACTTT
size: .
J: TRBJ1-6
D: .
V: TRBV30

CDR3: CASSYYQGNEQFF
DNA: TGTGCCAGCAGTTACTACCAGGGCAATGAGCAGTTCTTC
size: .
J: TRBJ2-1
D: .
V: TRBV6-5

CDR3: CASSLQTGTAGDPQHF
DNA: TGTGCCAGCAGTTTACAAACCGGGACAGCGGGTGATCCCCAGCATTTT
size: .
J: TRBJ1-5
D: TRBD1
V: TRBV28

CDR3: CASSQDLGPGGYTF
DNA: TGTGCCAGCAGCCAAGATCTGGGTCCGGGTGGCTACACCTTC
size: few
J: TRBJ1-2
D: .
V: TRBV4-2

CDR3: CASSLRDNSYEQYF
DNA: TGTGCCAGCAGCCTACGGGACAACTCCTACGAGCAGTACTTC
size: .
J: TRBJ2-7
D: .
V: TRBV3-1/TRBV3-2

CDR3: CASSDLGTVSGNTIYF
DNA: TGTGCCAGCAGTGATTTAGGGACAGTCTCTGGAAACACCATATATTTT
size: .
J: TRBJ1-3
D: TRBD1
V: TRBV6-1

CDR3: CASSLGLGEETQYF
DNA: TGCGCCAGCAGCCTGGGACTCGGAGAGGAGACCCAGTACTTC
size: once
J: TRBJ2-5
D: .
V: TRBV5-1

CDR3: CAISGTGSSYEQYF
DNA: TGTGCCATCAGTGGGACAGGGAGCTCCTACGAGCAGTACTTC
size: .
J: TRBJ2-7
D: TRBD1
V: TRBV10-3

CDR3: CASSLAHGGGPNEQFF
DNA: TGTGCCAGCAGCTTAGCCCACGGAGGGGGCCCAAATGAGCAGTTCTTC
size: few
J: TRBJ2-1
D: .
V: TRBV7-8

CDR3: CASPGEGQTVDTEAFF
DNA: TGCGCCAGCCCGGGGGAAGGGCAGACCGTGGACACTGAAGCTTTCTTT
size: few
J: TRBJ1-1
D: .
V: TRBV10-1

CDR3: CAWISVGTEAFF
DNA: TGTGCCTGGATATCGGTTGGCACTGAAGCTTTCTTT
size: .
J: TRBJ1-1
D: .
V: TRBV30

CDR3: CAISESIGTGRIFGNQPQHF
DNA: TGTGCCATCAGTGAGTCGATCGGGACAGGGAGGATTTTCGGCAATCAGCCCCAGCATTTT
size: few
J: TRBJ1-5
D: TRBD1
V: TRBV10-3

CDR3: CASSSMGGGVEQYF
DNA: TGTGCCAGCAGCTCGATGGGCGGAGGGGTCGAGCAGTACTTC
size: .
J: TRBJ2-7
D: .
V: TRBV7-9

CDR3: CASSWDKFQPQHF
DNA: TGTGCCAGCAGTTGGGACAAGTTTCAGCCCCAGCATTTT
size: .
J: TRBJ1-5
D: .
V: TRBV6-5

CDR3: CSVDRNTEAFF
DNA: TGCAGCGTTGACAGGAACACTGAAGCTTTCTTT
size: .
J: TRBJ1-1
D: .
V: TRBV29-1

CDR3: CAWDSMENTEAFF
DNA: TGTGCCTGGGATAGCATGGAGAACACTGAAGCTTTCTTT
size: .
J: TRBJ1-1
D: .
V: TRBV30

CDR3: CASSQELAGGRADTQYF
DNA: TGCGCCAGCAGCCAAGAACTAGCGGGGGGGCGGGCAGATACGCAGTATTTT
size: .
J: TRBJ2-3
D: TRBD2
V: TRBV4-1

CDR3: CAISVGETYGYTF
DNA: TGTGCCATCAGTGTGGGAGAGACTTATGGCTACACCTTC
size: .
J: TRBJ1-2
D: .
V: TRBV10-3

CDR3: CATSGGQYSNQPQHF
DNA: TGTGCCACCAGCGGCGGACAGTATAGCAATCAGCCCCAGCATTTT
size: .
J: TRBJ1-5
D: .
V: TRBV15

CDR3: CATVRTGGTEAFF
DNA: TGTGCCACCGTCAGGACAGGGGGCACTGAAGCTTTCTTT
size: once
J: TRBJ1-1
D: TRBD1
V: TRBV5-6